The 25 T cell receptor beta chains given below trace back to one sample, sequenced in a study of glioma-infiltrating T cells. Amplification of TCR alpha and beta CDR3 regions from RNA used iRepertoire nested multiplex PCR. TCRdb re-analysed the multiplex PCR reads in MiXCR, keeping a single row per CDR3 protein. This repertoire shows over 100,000 distinct CDR3 sequences, about 25% found once; its top ten account for roughly 37%. Sequenced input: glioma tissue, nonneoplastic brain tissue, or PBMCs (not recorded which). The receptor source for this set is a human donor with low-grade glioma or glioblastoma, undergoing nonglioma brain surgery, or in good health (not recorded which).

This clonotype was recorded at least ten times. CDR3 DNA sequence: TGTGCCAGCAGCCCCGGGACCGCCCACACCGGGGAGCTGTTTTTT. It yields the protein CASSPGTAHTGELFF. This rearrangement joins TRBV7-2 to TRBJ2-2; the D call may be TRBD1 or TRBD2 (5 bases each). V dropped 5 bases and J dropped 3 bases, with 13 bases sitting between them. The length of the CDR3 is 15 residues. Per germline, CDR1 SGHTA and CDR2 FQGNSA. Based on the CDR3 plus reference TRBV7-2 and TRBJ2-2, the full variable domain is GAGVSQSPSNKVTEKGKDVELRCDPISGHTALYWYRQSLGQGLEFLIYFQGNSAPDKSGLPSDRFSAERTGGSVSTLTIQRTQQEDSAVYLCASSPGTAHTGELFFGEGSRLTVL.

This clonotype showed up just a few times. The chain combines TRBV5-1 with TRBJ2-3; maybe TRBD2 (6 bases). Per germline, CDR1 SGHRS and CDR2 YFSETQ. The CDR3 sequence is 19 residues long. Trimming cost V 4 bases and J 6 bases, with 30 bases left between them. In DNA form, the CDR3 reads TGCGCCAGCAGCCCCTGGAACCGCGGGGTTGTACTCGCCGCGGATACGCAGTATTTT. Translation gives CASSPWNRGVVLAADTQYF.

Many counts were recorded for this clonotype. The chain recombines TRBV6-1 with TRBJ2-7, with TRBD1 identical over 9 bases. CDR1 is MNHNS, CDR2 SASEGT, per germline. After removal of 5 bases from V and 3 bases from J, the junction contained 5 bases not matched to a gene. This CDR3 is built from 14 residues. Written as DNA, the CDR3 is TGTGCCAGCAGTACTGGGGACAGGGTCTACGAGCAGTACTTC. It yields the protein CASSTGDRVYEQYF.

This clonotype appeared many times. The chain has TRBV7-8 and TRBJ2-3; D not resolved. V lost 4 bases, J lost 6 bases, and 8 bases lay in between. Germline V gene sequence: CDR1 SGHVS, CDR2 FQNEAQ. The CDR3 runs 12 residues. The CDR3 region has the DNA TGTGCCAGCAGCTCTGACCGGGATACGCAGTATTTT. Its translation is CASSSDRDTQYF. The full variable domain, completed using reference TRBV7-8 and TRBJ2-3, is GAGVSQSPRYKVAKRGQDVALRCDPISGHVSLFWYQQALGQGPEFLTYFQNEAQLDKSGLPSDRFFAERPEGSVSTLKIQRTQQEDSAVYLCASSSDRDTQYFGPGTRLTVL.

This clonotype was counted many times. The rearrangement links TRBV7-9 to TRBJ1-1, with 10 nucleotides matching TRBD1. There are 14 residues in the CDR3. Trimming took 6 bases from V and 4 from J; bases not matched to a gene: 5. Germline V CDR1 and CDR2: SEHNR, FQNEAQ (reference sequence). In DNA form, the CDR3 reads TGTGCCAGCAGTGACAGGGGGCGGATCACTGAAGCTTTCTTT. It is translated as CASSDRGRITEAFF.

This clonotype occurred a few times. V is TRBV5-1 and J is TRBJ1-2; no clear D. The CDR3 totals 14 residues. Trimming left V 3 bases short and J 6 bases short, with 15 bases between. The germline V gene has CDR1 SGHRS and CDR2 YFSETQ. The CDR3 DNA is TGCGCCAGCAGCTCGGAAGGGAGAGATCATGGCTACACCTTC. Translating gives CASSSEGRDHGYTF.

Details on this clonotype: Germline and junction disagree at one end, which may indicate a read error. The rearrangement links TRBV18 to TRBJ2-7, with D hard to call. CDR1 and CDR2 from the germline V gene are KGHSH and LQKENI. The CDR3 is 12 amino acids. The CDR3 DNA sequence: TGTACCAGCTCACCAGAGGCCTACGATCAGTACTTC. Amino acids: CTSSPEAYDQYF.

This clonotype was counted a few times. V gene TRBV14 combines with J gene TRBJ2-1, with 9 bases that match TRBD1. The junction had 8 bases not matched to a gene; V was cut back by 2 bases and J by 6 bases. Per germline, CDR1 SGHDN and CDR2 FVKESK. The CDR3 consists of 16 residues. DNA of the CDR3: TGTGCCAGCAGCCAAATTGCGGGACAGGGTTTCAATGAGCAGTTCTTC. Its protein is CASSQIAGQGFNEQFF.

In the case of this clonotype: A much larger clone lies one base from this, so it may be a read error. The genes are TRBV2 and TRBJ1-2; TRBD1 matches at 9 bases. CDR3 length equals 13 residues. Germline V gives CDR1 SNHLY, CDR2 FYNNEI. The CDR3 DNA reads as TGTGCCAGCAGCCCAAACCCGGGACAGGGTCACGCCTTC. It yields the protein CASSPNPGQGHAF.

This clonotype was seen at least ten times. The rearrangement links TRBV4-1 to TRBJ2-2; 7 bases fit TRBD2. Unmatched junction bases numbered 4, after V lost 6 bases and J lost 3 bases. The CDR3 has 14 residues. In germline, CDR1 is MGHRA, CDR2 YSYEKL. CDR3 DNA sequence: TGCGCCAGCAGGCGACTAGCCGACACCGGGGAGCTGTTTTTT. Its translation: CASRRLADTGELFF.

This clonotype was observed many times. CDR3: CASSLVGTSNYEQYF. The CDR3 DNA sequence: TGTGCCAGCAGCTTAGTTGGGACTAGCAACTACGAGCAGTACTTC. The rearrangement uses TRBV7-2 and TRBJ2-7; 9 positions agree with TRBD2. Germline values: CDR1 SGHTA, CDR2 FQGNSA. After removal of 1 base from V and 3 bases from J, the junction contained 4 bases not matched to a gene. The CDR3 spans 15 residues.

This clonotype was seen many times. In DNA form, the CDR3 reads TGCAGTGTCATCACCCAAGGGACAGGGAATTCACCCCTCCACTTT. Translating it yields CSVITQGTGNSPLHF. V usage is TRBV20-1 and J usage is TRBJ1-6, with TRBD1 identical over 9 bases. The germline gives CDR1 DFQATT, CDR2 SNEGSKA (reference sequence). The ends lost 7 bases at V and 7 bases at J; junction bases unmatched: 11. This CDR3 is built from 15 residues.

This clonotype showed up many times. The chain uses TRBV4-3 and TRBJ2-7; 7 nucleotides agree with TRBD1. The CDR3 runs 11 residues. The V segment lost 8 bases and the J segment 3 bases; nucleotides outside the gene matches: 1. Germline CDR1 and CDR2: LGHNA and YSLEER. The CDR3 nucleotides are TGCGCCAGCGGGGACAGCTACGAGCAGTACTTC. As protein: CASGDSYEQYF.

At least ten counts were recorded for this clonotype. The chain links TRBV6-5 to TRBJ2-1; 11 bases fit TRBD2. The CDR3 spans 15 residues. Trimming at V came to 2 bases and at J to 7 bases, leaving 4 bases not matched to a gene. Germline V gene data show CDR1 as MNHEY and CDR2 as SVGAGI. CDR3 bases: TGTGCCAGCAGTTACGGCACTAGCGGGAGAAATGAGCAGTTCTTC. Its translation is CASSYGTSGRNEQFF.

For this clonotype: A read error may account for a junction end that differs from germline. The rearrangement uses TRBV29-1 and TRBJ1-1, with a possible D match to TRBD1 (5 bases). Germline V CDR1 and CDR2: SQVTM, ANQGSEA. This CDR3 is 13 amino acids long. CDR3 DNA: TGCAGCGTTGAAAAGGGGTCCCACACTAAAGCTTTCTTT. The encoded protein is CSVEKGSHTKAFF.

J is TRBJ2-3 and V is TRBV29-1; 7 bases fit TRBD2. V was clipped by 1 base and J by 5 bases; unmatched bases: 12. The CDR3 is 16 amino acids. Germline V gives CDR1 SQVTM, CDR2 ANQGSEA. CDR3 loop: CSVEGVEGGPIDTQYF. In DNA, the CDR3 is TGCAGCGTTGAAGGCGTCGAGGGAGGGCCGATAGATACGCAGTATTTT.

In its sample, this clonotype is medium-sized. For the CDR3, the DNA is TGTGCCAGCATTCTACGCGGTTTAGATACGCAGTATTTT. It translates to CASILRGLDTQYF. The rearrangement links TRBV6-1 to TRBJ2-3, with no clear D. Deletions cut 7 bases from V and 5 bases from J, with 13 bases between. The CDR3 length is 13 residues. CDR1 MNHNS and CDR2 SASEGT come from the germline V gene.

With respect to this clonotype: At one end the junction does not follow the germline gene, possibly because of a read error. V and J are TRBV7-2 and TRBJ1-5; D unclear. Germline values: CDR1 SGHTA, CDR2 FQGNSA. The CDR3 runs to 14 residues. The CDR3 DNA reads TGTGCCAGCAGCTTAGCAGGGCCCAATCAGCTCCAGCATTTT. Its translation: CASSLAGPNQLQHF.

This clonotype was counted at least ten times. This sequence joins TRBV11-2 and TRBJ1-3; no reliable D call. The germline V gene has CDR1 SGHAT and CDR2 FQNNGV. V was trimmed by 5 bases and J by 4 bases, leaving 6 bases between them. This CDR3 contains 12 residues. CDR3 coding DNA: TGTGCCAGCAGCCCCCAGGGAAACACCATATATTTT. Its translation is CASSPQGNTIYF.

This clonotype was detected ten times or more. J is TRBJ1-1 and V is TRBV2, with D possibly matching TRBD1 (6 bases). This CDR3 contains 11 residues. CDR1 and CDR2 (germline): SNHLY, FYNNEI. V was pared by 6 bases and J by 10 bases, with 12 bases between. In DNA, the CDR3 is TGTGCCAGCAGCGCTACAGGGTTAGCTTTCTTT. This encodes CASSATGLAFF.

This clonotype was picked up many times. CDR3 DNA sequence: TGTGCCAGCAGCTCCAGCGCTTTTGATACGCAGTATTTT. Translation: CASSSSAFDTQYF. The V call is TRBV7-2, the J call TRBJ2-3; D uncertain. The germline V gene encodes CDR1 SGHTA and CDR2 FQGNSA. Trimming left V 4 bases short and J 6 bases short, with 11 bases between. This CDR3 has 13 amino acids.

The genes are TRBV7-9 and TRBJ2-7, with D perhaps given as TRBD1 or TRBD2 (5 bases each). Trimming removed 4 bases from V and 0 bases from J, with 16 bases in between. Looked up from germline, CDR1 is SEHNR and CDR2 is FQNEAQ (reference sequence). The CDR3 has 16 residues. CDR3 bases: TGTGCCAGCAGCTGGGGGATAGCGTCTAGCTCCTACGAGCAGTACTTC. The encoded protein is CASSWGIASSSYEQYF.

There are many counts of this clonotype. This may be a read error, as it is one base from a much larger clone. The chain joins TRBV7-9 to TRBJ1-1, with no clear D. Germline V gives CDR1 SEHNR, CDR2 FQNEAQ (reference sequence). The CDR3 covers 13 residues. V lost 3 bases and J lost 0, with 5 bases in between. In DNA form, the CDR3 reads TGTGCCAGCAGCTTTACCGTGAACACTGAAGCTTTCTTT. As protein: CASSFTVNTEAFF.

This clonotype was observed many times. The rearrangement joins TRBV27 to TRBJ2-7; 14 bases align to TRBD2. CDR1 is MNHEY and CDR2 is SMNVEV in the germline V gene (reference sequence). J was trimmed by 6 bases and V by 2 bases; bases with no gene match: 6. The CDR3 is made up of 16 amino acids. This chain's CDR3 is CASSLIPGLAGAEQYF. CDR3 bases: TGTGCCAGCAGTTTAATCCCGGGACTAGCGGGAGCCGAGCAGTACTTC.

The sample holds many counts of this clonotype. V is TRBV7-2 and J is TRBJ2-3, with 8 bases lining up with TRBD2. Germline CDR1 and CDR2: SGHTA and FQGNSA. After removal of 8 bases from V and 2 bases from J, the junction contained 9 bases not matched to a gene. The length of the CDR3 is 15 residues. DNA for the CDR3: TGTGCCAGCGGGCGATCACTAGCGGTCACAGATACGCAGTATTTT. Translating gives CASGRSLAVTDTQYF.